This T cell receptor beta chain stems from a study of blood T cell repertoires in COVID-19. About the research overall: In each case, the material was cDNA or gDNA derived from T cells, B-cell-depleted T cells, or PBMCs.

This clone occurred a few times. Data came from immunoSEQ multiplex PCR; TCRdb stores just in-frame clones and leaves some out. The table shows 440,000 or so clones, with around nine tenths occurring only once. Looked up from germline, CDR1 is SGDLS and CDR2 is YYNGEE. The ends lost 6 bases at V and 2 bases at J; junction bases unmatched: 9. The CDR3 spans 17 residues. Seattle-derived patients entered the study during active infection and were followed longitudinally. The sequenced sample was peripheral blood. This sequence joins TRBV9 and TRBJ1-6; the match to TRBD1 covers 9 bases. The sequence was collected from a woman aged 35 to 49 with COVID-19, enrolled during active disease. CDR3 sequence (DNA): TGTGCCAGCAACGAGGGACAGGGATTCCCCTATAATTCACCCCTCCACTTT. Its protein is CASNEGQGFPYNSPLHF.